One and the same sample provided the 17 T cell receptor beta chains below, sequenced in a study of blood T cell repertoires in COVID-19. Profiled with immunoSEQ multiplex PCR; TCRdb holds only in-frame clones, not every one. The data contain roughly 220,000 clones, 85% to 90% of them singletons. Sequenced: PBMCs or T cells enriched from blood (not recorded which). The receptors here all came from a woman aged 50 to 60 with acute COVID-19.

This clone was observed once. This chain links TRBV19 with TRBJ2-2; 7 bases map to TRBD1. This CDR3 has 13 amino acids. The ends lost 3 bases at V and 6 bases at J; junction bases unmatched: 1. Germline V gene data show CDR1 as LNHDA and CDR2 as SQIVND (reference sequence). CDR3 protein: CASSITGAGELFF. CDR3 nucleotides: TGTGCCAGTAGTATCACAGGGGCCGGGGAGCTGTTTTTT. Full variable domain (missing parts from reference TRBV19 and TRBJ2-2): DGGITQSPKYLFRKEGQNVTLSCEQNLNHDAMYWYRQDPGQGLRLIYYSQIVNDFQKGDIAEGYSVSREKKESFPLTVTSAQKNPTAFYLCASSITGAGELFFGEGSRLTVL.

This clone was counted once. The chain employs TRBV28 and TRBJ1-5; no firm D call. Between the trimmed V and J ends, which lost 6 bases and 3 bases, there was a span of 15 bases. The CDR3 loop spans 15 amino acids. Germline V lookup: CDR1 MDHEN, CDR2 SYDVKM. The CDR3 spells CASRSFRDYNQPQHF. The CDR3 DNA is TGTGCCAGCAGGTCTTTCCGAGACTACAATCAGCCCCAGCATTTT. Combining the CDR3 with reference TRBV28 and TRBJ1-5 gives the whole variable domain DVKVTQSSRYLVKRTGEKVFLECVQDMDHENMFWYRQDPGLGLRLIYFSYDVKMKEKGDIPEGYSVSREKKERFSLILESASTNQTSMYLCASRSFRDYNQPQHFGDGTRLSIL.

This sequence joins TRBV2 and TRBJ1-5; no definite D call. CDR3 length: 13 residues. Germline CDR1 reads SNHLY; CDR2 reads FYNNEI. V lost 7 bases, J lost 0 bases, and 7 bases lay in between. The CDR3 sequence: CASTYSSNQPQHF. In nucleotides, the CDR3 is TGTGCCAGCACGTACAGTAGCAATCAGCCCCAGCATTTT. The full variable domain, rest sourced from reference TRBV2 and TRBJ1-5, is EPEVTQTPSHQVTQMGQEVILRCVPISNHLYFYWYRQILGQKVEFLVSFYNNEISEKSEIFDDQFSVERPDGSNFTLKIRSTKLEDSAMYFCASTYSSNQPQHFGDGTRLSIL.

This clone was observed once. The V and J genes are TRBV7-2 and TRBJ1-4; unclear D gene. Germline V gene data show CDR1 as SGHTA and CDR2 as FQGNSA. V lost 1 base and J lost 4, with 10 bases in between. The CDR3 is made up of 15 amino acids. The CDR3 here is CASSLGGLYNEKLFF. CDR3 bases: TGTGCCAGCAGCTTAGGAGGCTTATATAATGAAAAACTGTTTTTT. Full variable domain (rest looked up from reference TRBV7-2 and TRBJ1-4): GAGVSQSPSNKVTEKGKDVELRCDPISGHTALYWYRQSLGQGLEFLIYFQGNSAPDKSGLPSDRFSAERTGGSVSTLTIQRTQQEDSAVYLCASSLGGLYNEKLFFGSGTQLSVL.

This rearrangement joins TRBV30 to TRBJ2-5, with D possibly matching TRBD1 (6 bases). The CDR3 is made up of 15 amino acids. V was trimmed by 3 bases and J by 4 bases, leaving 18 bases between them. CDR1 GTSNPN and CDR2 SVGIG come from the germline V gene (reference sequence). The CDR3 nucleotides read TGTGCCTGGAGACCCGGACAGAGCCCTCGAGAGACCCAGTACTTC. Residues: CAWRPGQSPRETQYF. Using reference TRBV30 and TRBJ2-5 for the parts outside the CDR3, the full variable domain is SQTIHQWPATLVQPVGSPLSLECTVEGTSNPNLYWYRQAAGRGLQLLFYSVGIGQISSEVPQNLSASRPQDRQFILSSKKLLLSDSGFYLCAWRPGQSPRETQYFGPGTRLLVL.

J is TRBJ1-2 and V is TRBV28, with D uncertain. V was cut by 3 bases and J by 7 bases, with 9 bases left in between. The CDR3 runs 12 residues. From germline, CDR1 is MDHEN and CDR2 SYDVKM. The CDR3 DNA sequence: TGTGCCAGCAGTTTTTCCGGTGCTGGCTACACCTTC. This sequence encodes CASSFSGAGYTF.

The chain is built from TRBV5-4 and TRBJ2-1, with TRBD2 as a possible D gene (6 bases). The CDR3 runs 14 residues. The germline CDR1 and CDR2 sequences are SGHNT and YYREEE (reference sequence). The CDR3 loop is CHLRLVISYNEQFF. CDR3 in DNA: TGTCATTTAAGACTAGTAATTTCCTACAATGAGCAGTTCTTC. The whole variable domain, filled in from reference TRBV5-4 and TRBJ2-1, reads ETGVTQSPTHLIKTRGQQVTLRCSSQSGHNTVSWYQQALGQGPQFIFQYYREEENGRGNFPPRFSGLQFPNYSSELNVNALELDDSALYLCHLRLVISYNEQFFGPGTRLTVL.

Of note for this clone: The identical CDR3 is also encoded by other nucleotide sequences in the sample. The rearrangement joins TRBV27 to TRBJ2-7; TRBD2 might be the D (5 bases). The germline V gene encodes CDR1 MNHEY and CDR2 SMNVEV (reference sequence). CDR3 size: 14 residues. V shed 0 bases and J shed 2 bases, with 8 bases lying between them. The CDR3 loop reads CASSLSGVAYEQYF. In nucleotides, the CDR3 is TGTGCCAGCAGTTTATCCGGGGTCGCCTACGAGCAGTACTTC.

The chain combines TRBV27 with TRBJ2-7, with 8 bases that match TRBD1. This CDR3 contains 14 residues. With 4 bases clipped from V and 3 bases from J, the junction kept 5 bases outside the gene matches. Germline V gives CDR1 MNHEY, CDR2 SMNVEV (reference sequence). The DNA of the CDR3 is TGTGCCAGCAGTTGGACAGGGCGGGACTACGAGCAGTACTTC. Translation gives CASSWTGRDYEQYF.

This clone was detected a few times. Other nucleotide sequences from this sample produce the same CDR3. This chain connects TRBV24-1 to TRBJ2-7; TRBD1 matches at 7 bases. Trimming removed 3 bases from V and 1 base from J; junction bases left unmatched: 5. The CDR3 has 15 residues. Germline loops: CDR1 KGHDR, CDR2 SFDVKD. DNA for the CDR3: TGTGCCACCAGTGATCCCCGGGACAGATCCTACGAGCAGTACTTC. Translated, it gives CATSDPRDRSYEQYF.

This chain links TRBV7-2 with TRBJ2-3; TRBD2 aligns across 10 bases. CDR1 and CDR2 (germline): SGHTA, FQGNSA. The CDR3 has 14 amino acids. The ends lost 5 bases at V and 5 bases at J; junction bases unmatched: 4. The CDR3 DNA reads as TGTGCCAGCAGCCCACTAGCGGGAAAAGATACGCAGTATTTT. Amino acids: CASSPLAGKDTQYF.

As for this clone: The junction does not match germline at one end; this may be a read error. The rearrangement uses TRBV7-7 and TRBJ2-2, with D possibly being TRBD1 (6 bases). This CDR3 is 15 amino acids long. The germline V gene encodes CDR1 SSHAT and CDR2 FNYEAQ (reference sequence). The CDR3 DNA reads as TGTGCTAGCAGCTCAGGGGCTGCGAACACCGGGGAGCTGTTTTTT. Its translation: CASSSGAANTGELFF.

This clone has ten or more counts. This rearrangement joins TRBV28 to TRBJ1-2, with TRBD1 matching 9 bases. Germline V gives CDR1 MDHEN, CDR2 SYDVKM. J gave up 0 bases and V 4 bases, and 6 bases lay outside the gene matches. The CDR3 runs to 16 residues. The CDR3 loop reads CASSSTQGAANYGYTF. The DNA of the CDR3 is TGTGCCAGCAGTTCAACACAGGGGGCGGCTAACTATGGCTACACCTTC.

DNA for the CDR3: TGTGCCAGCAGCCAAGAGTGGGCGGGTACGCAGTATTTT. As protein: CASSQEWAGTQYF. The chain couples TRBV3-1 (or the pseudogene TRBV3-2) to TRBJ2-3; TRBD2 is a possible D gene (5 bases). The CDR3 spans 13 residues. Between the trimmed V and J ends, which lost 0 bases and 8 bases, there was a span of 9 bases. Per germline, CDR1 LGHDT and CDR2 YNNKEL (reference sequence).

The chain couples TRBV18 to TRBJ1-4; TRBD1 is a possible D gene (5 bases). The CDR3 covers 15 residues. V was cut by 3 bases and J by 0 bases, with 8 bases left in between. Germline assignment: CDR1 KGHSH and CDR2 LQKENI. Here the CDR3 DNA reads TGTGCCAGCTCACCTGACAGAGCAACTAATGAAAAACTGTTTTTT. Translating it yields CASSPDRATNEKLFF.

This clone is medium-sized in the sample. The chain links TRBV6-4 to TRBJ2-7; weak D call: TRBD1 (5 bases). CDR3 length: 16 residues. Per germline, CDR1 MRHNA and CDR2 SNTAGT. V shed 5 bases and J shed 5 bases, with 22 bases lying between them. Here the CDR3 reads CASSPVSEGKGHEQYF. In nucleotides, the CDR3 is TGTGCCAGCAGTCCGGTATCTGAAGGCAAGGGGCACGAGCAGTACTTC.

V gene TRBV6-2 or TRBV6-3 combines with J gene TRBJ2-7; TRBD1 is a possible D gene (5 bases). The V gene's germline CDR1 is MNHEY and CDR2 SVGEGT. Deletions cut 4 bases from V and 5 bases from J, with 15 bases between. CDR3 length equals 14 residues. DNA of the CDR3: TGTGCCAGCAGTTTATCAGGGCCGATGGACGAGCAGTACTTC. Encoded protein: CASSLSGPMDEQYF.